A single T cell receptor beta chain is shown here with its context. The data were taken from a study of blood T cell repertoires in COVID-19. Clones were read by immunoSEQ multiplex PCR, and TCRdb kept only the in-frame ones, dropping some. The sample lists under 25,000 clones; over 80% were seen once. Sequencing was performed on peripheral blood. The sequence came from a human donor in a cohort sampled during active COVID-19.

The CDR3 DNA is TGTGCCAGCTCTCCCAGCTCCTACGAGCAGTACTTC. Translated: CASSPSSYEQYF. The chain has TRBV18 and TRBJ2-7; no clear D gene. The germline V gene encodes CDR1 KGHSH and CDR2 LQKENI. Trimming stripped 6 bases from V and 0 bases from J, with 6 bases between. CDR3 length equals 12 residues.